The clone carrying this T cell receptor beta chain was observed a single time. Its antigen is unidentified. Isolation of CD4+ and CD8+ T cells from PBMCs was achieved by sorting. The CDR3 is made up of 15 amino acids. The germline gives CDR1 MGHRA, CDR2 YSYEKL. Germline trimming cut 11 bases from V and 3 bases from J; bases unmatched to any gene: 13. The data derive from a study of CD8+ T cells in alopecia areata. The sequencing template was cDNA reverse transcribed from extracted RNA. Data came from immunoSEQ multiplex PCR; TCRdb stores just in-frame clones and leaves some out. The table records over 150,000 clones, 56% of them present only once. Study-level results: Sequences from scalp samples also cover resident alphabeta T cells of normal skin.

The receptor was isolated from a human donor in good health. Specimen: CD8+ T cells sorted from blood. J is TRBJ2-3 and V is TRBV4-1; 8 nucleotides agree with TRBD2. CDR3 loop: CAGSGGPGGTDTQYF. The CDR3 DNA sequence: TGCGCCGGGTCGGGGGGGCCCGGTGGAACAGATACGCAGTATTTT.